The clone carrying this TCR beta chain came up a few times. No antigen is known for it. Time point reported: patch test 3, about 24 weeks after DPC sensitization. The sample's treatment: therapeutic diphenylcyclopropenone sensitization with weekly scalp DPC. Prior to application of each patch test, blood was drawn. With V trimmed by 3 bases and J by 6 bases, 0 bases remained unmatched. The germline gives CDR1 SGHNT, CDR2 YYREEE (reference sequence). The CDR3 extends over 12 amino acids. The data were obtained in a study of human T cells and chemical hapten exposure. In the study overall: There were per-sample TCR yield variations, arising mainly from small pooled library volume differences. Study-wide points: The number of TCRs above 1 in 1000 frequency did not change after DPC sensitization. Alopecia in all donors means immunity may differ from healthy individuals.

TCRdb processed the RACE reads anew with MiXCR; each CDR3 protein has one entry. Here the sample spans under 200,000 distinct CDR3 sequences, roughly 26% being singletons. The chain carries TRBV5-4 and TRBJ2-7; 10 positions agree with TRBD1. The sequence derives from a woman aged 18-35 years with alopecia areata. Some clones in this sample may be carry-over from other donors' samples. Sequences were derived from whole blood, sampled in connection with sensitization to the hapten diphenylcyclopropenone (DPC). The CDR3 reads CASSWDRGEQYF. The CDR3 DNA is TGTGCCAGCAGCTGGGACAGGGGCGAGCAGTACTTC.